Listed here is a single T cell receptor (beta chain). This sample is part of a study of blood T cell repertoires in COVID-19. Study-level background: The origin of the acute and convalescent COVID-19 samples was the United States, Italy and Spain. PBMCs, B-cell-depleted T cells, or T cells provided the cDNA or gDNA that made up the material.

Germline-derived CDR1 and CDR2 are SGHTA and FQGTGA. The CDR3 consists of 12 residues. V lost 5 bases and J lost 8, with 9 bases in between. Methods used by the authors: For nucleated cells, counts were estimated from reference gene primer amplification. The repertoire was sequenced with immunoSEQ multiplex PCR; TCRdb's copy has only in-frame clones and lacks some. For V, J and clone size, that table is used; D and trimming come from the DNA. The data show 90,000 to 120,000 clones, with 84% seen just once and roughly 4.6% held by the top ten. This rearrangement joins TRBV7-3 to TRBJ2-2; D uncertain. Sequenced sample: peripheral blood. This TCR came from a human donor in a cohort sampled during active COVID-19. The CDR3: CASSLPEGELFF. CDR3 nucleotides: TGTGCCAGCAGCCTCCCGGAGGGGGAGCTGTTTTTT.